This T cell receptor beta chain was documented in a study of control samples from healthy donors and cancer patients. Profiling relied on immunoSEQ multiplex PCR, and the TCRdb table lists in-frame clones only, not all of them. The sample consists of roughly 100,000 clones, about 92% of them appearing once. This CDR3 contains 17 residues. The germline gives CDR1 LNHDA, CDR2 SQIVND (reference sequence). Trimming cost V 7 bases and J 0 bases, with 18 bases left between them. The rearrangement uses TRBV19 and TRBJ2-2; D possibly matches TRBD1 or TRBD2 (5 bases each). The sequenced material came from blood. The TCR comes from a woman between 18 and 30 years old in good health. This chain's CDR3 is CASIGLGTAPNTGELFF. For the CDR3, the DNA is TGTGCCAGTATAGGGTTAGGGACCGCGCCGAACACCGGGGAGCTGTTTTTT.